This T cell receptor beta chain was found in a study of blood T cell repertoires in COVID-19. The assay was immunoSEQ multiplex PCR, and TCRdb's table has in-frame clones only and misses some. The sample yields 200,000 to 250,000 clones, roughly 75% seen once. Trimming left V 1 base short and J 2 bases short, with 5 bases between. The CDR3 contains 13 residues. Per the germline V gene, CDR1 is MNHNS and CDR2 is SASEGT. Specimen: peripheral blood. The chain has TRBV6-1 and TRBJ1-2; no reliable D call. This TCR came from a woman between 65 and 79 years old with acute or convalescent COVID-19. DNA of the CDR3: TGTGCCAGCAGTGAAGTAGCCAACTATGGCTACACCTTC. It encodes CASSEVANYGYTF.